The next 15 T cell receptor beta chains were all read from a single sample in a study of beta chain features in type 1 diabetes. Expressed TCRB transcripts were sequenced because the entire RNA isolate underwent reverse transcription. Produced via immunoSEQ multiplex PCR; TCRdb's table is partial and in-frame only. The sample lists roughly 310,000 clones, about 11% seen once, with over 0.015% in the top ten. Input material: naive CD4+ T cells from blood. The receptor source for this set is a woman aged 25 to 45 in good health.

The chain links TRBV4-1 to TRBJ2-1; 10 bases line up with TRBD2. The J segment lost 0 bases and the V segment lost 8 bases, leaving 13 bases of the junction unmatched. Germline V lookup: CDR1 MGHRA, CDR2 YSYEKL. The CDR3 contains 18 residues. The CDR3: CASSSGRARSSSYNEQFF. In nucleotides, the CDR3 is TGCGCCAGCTCGAGCGGGAGGGCGAGATCATCCTCCTACAATGAGCAGTTCTTC.

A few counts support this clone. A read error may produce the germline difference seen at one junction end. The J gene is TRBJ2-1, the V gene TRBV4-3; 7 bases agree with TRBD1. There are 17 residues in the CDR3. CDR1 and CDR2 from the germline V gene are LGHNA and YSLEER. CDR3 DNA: TGCGCCAGCAGCTCGCCCCGGACAGGCCCGTTTTACAACGAGCAGTTCTTC. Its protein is CASSSPRTGPFYNEQFF.

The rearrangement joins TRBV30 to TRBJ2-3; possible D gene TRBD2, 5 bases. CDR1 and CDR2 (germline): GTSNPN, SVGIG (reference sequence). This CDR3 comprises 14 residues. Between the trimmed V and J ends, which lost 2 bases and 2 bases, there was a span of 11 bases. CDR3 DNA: TGTGCCTGGAGTACGGGGATATCCACAGATACGCAGTATTTT. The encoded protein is CAWSTGISTDTQYF.

DNA for the CDR3: TGTGCCAGCACTGAGGGGGTTCAAGAGACCCAGTACTTC. Its protein product is CASTEGVQETQYF. The V and J genes are TRBV28 and TRBJ2-5; a possible D gene is TRBD1 (6 bases). V lost 7 bases to trimming and J lost 2 bases, with 11 bases between them. Germline-derived CDR1 and CDR2 are MDHEN and SYDVKM. The CDR3 sequence is 13 residues long.

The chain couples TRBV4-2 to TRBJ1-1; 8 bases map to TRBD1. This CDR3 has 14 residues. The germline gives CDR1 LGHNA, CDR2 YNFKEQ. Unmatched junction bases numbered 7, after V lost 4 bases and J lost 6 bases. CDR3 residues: CASSRGGTGPEAFF. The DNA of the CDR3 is TGTGCCAGCAGCCGAGGCGGGACAGGCCCTGAAGCTTTCTTT.

DNA of the CDR3: TGCAGCGGCCGGGACAGGGGGCCCCAAGAGACCCAGTACTTC. It yields the protein CSGRDRGPQETQYF. The rearrangement uses TRBV29-1 and TRBJ2-5, with 12 bases aligning to TRBD1. CDR3 length: 14 amino acids. Trimming cost V 7 bases and J 1 base; bases outside gene matches: 4. Germline assignment: CDR1 SQVTM and CDR2 ANQGSEA.

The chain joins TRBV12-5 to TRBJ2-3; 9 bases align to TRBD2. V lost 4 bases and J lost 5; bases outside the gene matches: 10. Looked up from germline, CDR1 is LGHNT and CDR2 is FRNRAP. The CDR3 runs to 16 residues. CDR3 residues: CASGSGTSRTKDTQYF. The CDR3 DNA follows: TGTGCTAGTGGTTCCGGGACTAGCCGTACTAAAGATACGCAGTATTTT. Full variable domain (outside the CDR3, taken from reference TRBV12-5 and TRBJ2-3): DARVTQTPRHKVTEMGQEVTMRCQPILGHNTVFWYRQTMMQGLELLAYFRNRAPLDDSGMPKDRFSAEMPDATLATLKIQPSEPRDSAVYFCASGSGTSRTKDTQYFGPGTRLTVL.

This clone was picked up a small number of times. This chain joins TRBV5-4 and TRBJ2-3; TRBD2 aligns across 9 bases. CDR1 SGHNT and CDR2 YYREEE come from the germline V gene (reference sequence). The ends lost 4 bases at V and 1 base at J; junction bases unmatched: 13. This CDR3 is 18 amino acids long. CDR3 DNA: TGTGCCAGCAGCCGGCCCCTAAGACTAGCGGAGGGCACAGATACGCAGTATTTT. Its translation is CASSRPLRLAEGTDTQYF.

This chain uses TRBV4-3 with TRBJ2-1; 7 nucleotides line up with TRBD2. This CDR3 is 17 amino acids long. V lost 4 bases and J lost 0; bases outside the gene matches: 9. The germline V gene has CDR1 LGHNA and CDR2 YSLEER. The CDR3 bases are TGCGCCAGCAGCCCCCGAGGAAGCGGGATCTCCTACAATGAGCAGTTCTTC. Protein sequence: CASSPRGSGISYNEQFF.

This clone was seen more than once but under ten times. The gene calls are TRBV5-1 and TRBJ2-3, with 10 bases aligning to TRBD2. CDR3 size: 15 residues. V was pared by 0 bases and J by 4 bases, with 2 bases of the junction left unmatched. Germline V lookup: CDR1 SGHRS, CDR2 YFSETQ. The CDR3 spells CASSLVAGGADTQYF. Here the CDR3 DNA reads TGCGCCAGCAGCTTGGTAGCGGGAGGAGCAGATACGCAGTATTTT.

CDR3 region: CASSLGGGGAYEQYF. In DNA form, the CDR3 reads TGTGCCAGCAGCTTAGGTGGAGGTGGAGCCTACGAGCAGTACTTC. This chain joins TRBV7-2 and TRBJ2-7; D may be TRBD2 (5 bases). Trimming took off 1 base at V and 2 bases at J, with 12 bases between the two ends. The germline V gene has CDR1 SGHTA and CDR2 FQGNSA. The CDR3 has 15 residues.

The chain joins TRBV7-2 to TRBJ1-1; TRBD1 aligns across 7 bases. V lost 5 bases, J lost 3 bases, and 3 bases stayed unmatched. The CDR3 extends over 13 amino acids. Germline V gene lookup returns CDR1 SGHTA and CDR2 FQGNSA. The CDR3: CASSLGQHTEAFF. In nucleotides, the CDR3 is TGTGCCAGCAGCCTGGGACAGCACACTGAAGCTTTCTTT.

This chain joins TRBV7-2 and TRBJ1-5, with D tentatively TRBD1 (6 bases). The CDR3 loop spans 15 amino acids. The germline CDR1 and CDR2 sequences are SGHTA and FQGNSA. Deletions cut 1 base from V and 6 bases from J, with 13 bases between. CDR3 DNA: TGTGCCAGCAGCTTAGTTGGGGGCACAACTCAGCCCCAGCATTTT. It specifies CASSLVGGTTQPQHF.

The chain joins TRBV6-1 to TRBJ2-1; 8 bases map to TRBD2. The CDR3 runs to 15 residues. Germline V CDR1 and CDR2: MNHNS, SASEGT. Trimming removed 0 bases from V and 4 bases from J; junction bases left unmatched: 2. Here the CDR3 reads CASSEASGRYNEQFF. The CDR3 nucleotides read TGTGCCAGCAGTGAAGCGAGCGGGAGATACAATGAGCAGTTCTTC.

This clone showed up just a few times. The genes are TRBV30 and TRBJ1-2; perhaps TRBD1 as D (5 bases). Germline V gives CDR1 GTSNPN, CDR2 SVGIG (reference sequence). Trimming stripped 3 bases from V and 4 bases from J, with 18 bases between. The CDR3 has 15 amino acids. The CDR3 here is CAWRTGDGLFYGYTF. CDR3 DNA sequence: TGTGCCTGGAGAACCGGGGACGGACTATTCTATGGCTACACCTTC.